The rows below give T cell receptor beta chains drawn from one sample of a study of T cells after yellow fever vaccination. TCRdb reprocessed the 5' RACE reads via MiXCR and lists one record per CDR3 protein. The sample consists of approximately 300,000 distinct CDR3 sequences, approximately 12% of them appearing once. Sequencing was performed on CD4+ T cells sorted from PBMCs, taken 45 days after the yellow fever booster vaccination. These receptors all stem from a man younger than 45 who received the YFV17D yellow fever vaccine. CDR3s include the opening cysteine and the closing phenylalanine or tryptophan. D genes are given only for firm matches. Size is stated for part of the rows, as once, few or many counts, or as a class when the clone is expanded.

TRBV29-1,.,TRBJ2-1,.,CSAALGGNEQFF,TGCAGCGCTGCTCTAGGCGGAAATGAGCAGTTCTTC
TRBV20-1,.,TRBJ2-3,TRBD2,CSARDPLAGATDTQYF,TGCAGTGCTAGAGATCCGCTAGCGGGAGCCACAGATACGCAGTATTTT
TRBV5-1,.,TRBJ2-3,.,CASRIGEDTQYF,TGCGCCAGCAGGATCGGGGAGGATACGCAGTATTTT
TRBV4-3,few,TRBJ2-2,TRBD2,CASSQLQGGLETGELFF,TGCGCCAGCAGCCAACTTCAAGGGGGACTAGAGACCGGGGAGCTGTTTTTT
TRBV27,once,TRBJ2-1,.,CASSAGPLAYNEQFF,TGTGCCAGCAGTGCGGGTCCATTGGCCTACAATGAGCAGTTCTTC
TRBV10-3,few,TRBJ1-1,TRBD1,CAIGQGIENTEAFF,TGTGCCATCGGACAGGGGATTGAGAACACTGAAGCTTTCTTT
TRBV6-1,.,TRBJ2-3,.,CASRTGYNSDTQYF,TGTGCCAGCAGGACGGGCTACAATAGCGATACGCAGTATTTT
TRBV18,few,TRBJ1-1,TRBD1,CASSPAGGLDTEAFF,TGTGCCAGCTCACCGGCAGGGGGTCTCGACACTGAAGCTTTCTTT
TRBV6-5,few,TRBJ2-3,.,CASSYSYGSTDTQYF,TGTGCCAGCAGTTACTCCTACGGGAGCACAGATACGCAGTATTTT
TRBV19,many,TRBJ1-1,.,CASSPTGTEAFF,TGTGCCAGTAGCCCGACAGGAACTGAAGCTTTCTTT
TRBV27,few,TRBJ2-7,TRBD2,CASSSRPPRTSENYEQYF,TGTGCCAGCAGTTCACGCCCCCCCCGGACTAGCGAGAATTACGAGCAGTACTTC
TRBV5-1,.,TRBJ2-5,.,CASSLAFNMYQETQYF,TGCGCCAGCAGCTTGGCGTTTAACATGTACCAAGAGACCCAGTACTTC
TRBV25-1,.,TRBJ2-1,.,CASSGQGSPYNEQFF,TGTGCCAGCAGTGGCCAGGGAAGTCCCTACAATGAGCAGTTCTTC
TRBV25-1,.,TRBJ2-2,TRBD2,CASSDWGGSANTGELFF,TGTGCCAGCAGTGACTGGGGGGGATCCGCGAACACCGGGGAGCTGTTTTTT
TRBV6-5,.,TRBJ2-7,TRBD2,CASSIPGSRGSGSGEQYF,TGTGCCAGCAGTATTCCAGGGTCGCGGGGTAGCGGGAGCGGCGAGCAGTACTTC
TRBV7-2,.,TRBJ2-3,.,CASSLGSATDTQYF,TGTGCCAGCAGCTTAGGCTCGGCCACAGATACGCAGTATTTT
TRBV20-1,few,TRBJ2-7,.,CSAIGTAQGGQYF,TGCAGTGCGATTGGGACAGCGCAGGGGGGGCAGTACTTC
TRBV2,.,TRBJ2-3,.,CASSLRSFTDTQYF,TGTGCCAGCTCTCTAAGGTCTTTCACAGATACGCAGTATTTT
TRBV7-2,many,TRBJ2-5,.,CASSPRSQHSETQYF,TGTGCCAGCAGCCCTCGCTCTCAACACTCGGAGACCCAGTACTTC
TRBV23-1,.,TRBJ2-3,TRBD2,CASSQWAGGPVTDTQYF,TGCGCCAGCAGTCAGTGGGCGGGAGGCCCGGTCACAGATACGCAGTATTTT
TRBV7-2,few,TRBJ2-3,.,CASSSQGGLRTDTQYF,TGTGCCAGCAGCTCCCAAGGGGGACTTCGCACAGATACGCAGTATTTT
TRBV20-1,.,TRBJ2-5,TRBD1,CSASGGQESSETQYF,TGCAGTGCTAGCGGAGGACAGGAGAGTAGTGAGACCCAGTACTTC
TRBV5-5,few,TRBJ2-3,.,CASSPGGPEDTQYF,TGTGCCAGCAGTCCCGGGGGGCCCGAGGATACGCAGTATTTT
TRBV29-1,.,TRBJ1-6,TRBD1,CSITTGTDNSPLHF,TGCAGCATAACCACCGGGACAGATAATTCACCCCTCCACTTT
TRBV29-1,many,TRBJ1-1,TRBD1,CSVSSGGAFF,TGCAGCGTTTCATCAGGGGGAGCTTTCTTT
TRBV4-3,.,TRBJ2-7,.,CASSQDIAYEQYF,TGCGCCAGCAGCCAAGATATAGCGTACGAGCAGTACTTC
TRBV29-1,few,TRBJ2-2,.,CSVYTRLTGELFF,TGCAGCGTATATACTAGATTAACCGGGGAGCTGTTTTTT
TRBV7-2,.,TRBJ2-5,TRBD1,CASSRDRGHQETQYF,TGTGCCAGCAGCCGCGACAGGGGCCACCAAGAGACCCAGTACTTC
TRBV4-3,few,TRBJ2-1,TRBD2,CASSQDRLTSGRLNEQFF,TGCGCCAGCAGCCAAGATCGTTTGACTAGCGGGAGGTTGAATGAGCAGTTCTTC
TRBV6-4,.,TRBJ2-2,.,CASRAFSGELFF,TGTGCCAGCAGGGCCTTTTCCGGGGAGCTGTTTTTT
TRBV7-2,few,TRBJ2-7,.,CASSLGLLYEQYF,TGTGCCAGCAGCTTAGGACTACTCTACGAGCAGTACTTC
TRBV27,.,TRBJ2-7,.,CASRAAGTRLPEQYF,TGTGCCAGCAGGGCGGCCGGGACCCGCTTACCGGAGCAGTACTTC
TRBV5-1,few,TRBJ2-5,TRBD1,CASSLAGGRGQETQYF,TGCGCCAGCAGCTTGGCCGGTGGCAGGGGGCAGGAGACCCAGTACTTC
TRBV30,.,TRBJ2-3,TRBD2,CAWRTSGRGTDTQYF,TGTGCCTGGAGGACTAGCGGGAGAGGCACAGATACGCAGTATTTT
TRBV15,few,TRBJ2-3,.,CATSREGGHTQYF,TGTGCCACCAGCAGAGAGGGGGGGCATACGCAGTATTTT
TRBV7-6,many,TRBJ2-7,.,CASSLQVTYEQYF,TGTGCCAGCAGCCTGCAGGTAACCTACGAGCAGTACTTC
TRBV7-3,few,TRBJ2-7,.,CASSLTGDRRASYEQYF,TGTGCCAGCAGCTTAACTGGTGACCGCCGGGCATCCTACGAGCAGTACTTC
TRBV28,few,TRBJ2-1,TRBD2,CASSFGSGGYNEQFF,TGTGCCAGCAGTTTCGGTAGCGGGGGCTACAATGAGCAGTTCTTC
TRBV7-9,few,TRBJ1-2,.,CASSPISGVVDYGYTF,TGTGCCAGCAGCCCCATCTCAGGGGTAGTAGACTATGGCTACACCTTC
TRBV20-1,.,TRBJ1-4,TRBD1,CSGGQPTGTNEKLFF,TGCAGCGGGGGGCAGCCGACAGGGACAAATGAAAAACTGTTTTTT
TRBV7-8,few,TRBJ2-1,TRBD2,CASSSSSGTSGSNEQFF,TGTGCCAGCAGCTCATCGTCCGGGACTAGCGGGAGCAATGAGCAGTTCTTC
TRBV7-2,many,TRBJ2-3,.,CASSWDPRTDTQYF,TGTGCCAGCAGCTGGGACCCCCGCACAGATACGCAGTATTTT
TRBV28,.,TRBJ2-2,TRBD1,CASPPHRGASTGELFF,TGTGCCAGCCCTCCTCACAGGGGAGCCAGCACCGGGGAGCTGTTTTTT
TRBV20-1,.,TRBJ2-7,TRBD2,CSGSGRTWEQYF,TGCAGTGGTAGCGGGAGGACCTGGGAGCAGTACTTC
TRBV5-1,.,TRBJ2-6,.,CASSLAASSGANVLTF,TGCGCCAGCAGCTTGGCCGCTAGTTCTGGGGCCAACGTCCTGACTTTC
TRBV27,.,TRBJ1-2,TRBD1,CASSLRGQGRINYGYTF,TGTGCCAGCAGTTTGCGGGGACAGGGGCGTATCAACTATGGCTACACCTTC
TRBV6-5,few,TRBJ2-2,TRBD2,CASSYRWEGTGELFF,TGTGCCAGCAGTTACCGGTGGGAGGGGACCGGGGAGCTGTTTTTT
TRBV2,few,TRBJ1-5,TRBD1,CASTGFGRGDQPQHF,TGTGCCTCCACGGGTTTCGGCAGGGGGGATCAGCCCCAGCATTTT
TRBV12-3/TRBV12-4,.,TRBJ2-6,.,CASSFGVPPGANVLTF,TGTGCCAGCAGTTTCGGGGTCCCGCCTGGGGCCAACGTCCTGACTTTC
TRBV20-1,.,TRBJ2-1,TRBD2,CSATGTSGKGEQFF,TGCAGTGCTACCGGGACTAGCGGGAAAGGGGAGCAGTTCTTC
TRBV5-1,few,TRBJ2-5,TRBD2,CASSGETTGGETQYF,TGCGCCAGCAGCGGGGAGACCACGGGAGGGGAGACCCAGTACTTC
TRBV12-3/TRBV12-4,few,TRBJ2-7,.,CASSSSGQGGFYEQYF,TGTGCCAGCAGTTCCTCCGGCCAGGGGGGGTTCTACGAGCAGTACTTC
TRBV28,few,TRBJ1-3,TRBD1,CASRTGSRNTIYF,TGTGCCAGTCGGACAGGGTCAAGAAACACCATATATTTT